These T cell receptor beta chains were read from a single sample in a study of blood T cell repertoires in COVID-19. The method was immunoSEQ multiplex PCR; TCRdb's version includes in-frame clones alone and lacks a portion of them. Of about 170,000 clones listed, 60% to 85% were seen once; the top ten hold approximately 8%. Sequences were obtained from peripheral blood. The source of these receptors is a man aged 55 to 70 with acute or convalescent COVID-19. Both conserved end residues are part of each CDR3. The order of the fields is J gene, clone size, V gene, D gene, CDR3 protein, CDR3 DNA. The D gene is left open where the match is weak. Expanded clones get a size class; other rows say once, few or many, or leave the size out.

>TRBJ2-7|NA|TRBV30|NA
CAWSWTELYEQYF
TGTGCCTGGAGTTGGACAGAACTCTACGAGCAGTACTTC
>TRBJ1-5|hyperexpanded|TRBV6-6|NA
CASSRPSQPQHF
TGTGCCAGCAGCCGTCCGAGTCAGCCCCAGCATTTT
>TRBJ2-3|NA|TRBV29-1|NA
CSIRDIHRTDTQYF
TGCAGCATCCGGGATATCCACCGCACAGATACGCAGTATTTT
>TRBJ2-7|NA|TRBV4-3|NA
CASSQDRGLYEQYF
TGCGCCAGCAGCCAAGATAGAGGGTTGTACGAGCAGTACTTC
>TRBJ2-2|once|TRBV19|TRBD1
CASSRDRANTGELFF
TGTGCCAGTAGTAGGGACAGGGCGAACACCGGGGAGCTGTTTTTT
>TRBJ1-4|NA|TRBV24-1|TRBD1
CATSDSGTGNEKLFF
TGTGCCACCAGTGATTCCGGGACAGGGAATGAAAAACTGTTTTTT
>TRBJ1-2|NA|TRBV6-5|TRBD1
CASSYATGDGGYTF
TGTGCCAGCAGTTACGCTACAGGGGATGGTGGCTACACCTTC
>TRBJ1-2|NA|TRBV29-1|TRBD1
CSVLRSLQGARGYTF
TGCAGCGTTTTACGCAGTCTGCAGGGGGCGAGGGGCTACACCTTC
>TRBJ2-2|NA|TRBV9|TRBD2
CASSVGPSGGRPTGELFF
TGTGCCAGCAGCGTAGGTCCTAGCGGGGGGCGCCCTACCGGGGAGCTGTTTTTT
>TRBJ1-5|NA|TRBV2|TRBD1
CASSEVTGARNQPQHF
TGTGCCAGCAGTGAGGTAACAGGGGCCAGGAATCAGCCCCAGCATTTT
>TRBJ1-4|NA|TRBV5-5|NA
CASSFYPGGTNEKLFF
TGTGCCAGCAGCTTTTACCCGGGGGGAACTAATGAAAAACTGTTTTTT
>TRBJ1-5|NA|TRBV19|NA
CASTTDRLNQPQHF
TGTGCCAGTACCACCGACAGGCTCAATCAGCCCCAGCATTTT